This T cell receptor beta chain was recorded in a study of blood T cell repertoires in COVID-19. Looking at the study overall: Samples of COVID-19 (acute and convalescent) were obtained from the United States, Italy and Spain. Sources were T cells, B-cell-depleted T cells, or PBMCs; the material itself was cDNA or gDNA.

TCRdb's table, derived via immunoSEQ multiplex PCR, lists solely in-frame clones and lacks some. This repertoire shows about 28,000 clones, around 90% found once; its top ten account for over 8.5%. This clone occurred a few times. V was cut by 4 bases and J by 4 bases, with 5 bases left in between. The CDR3 loop spans 11 amino acids. Germline V gene sequence: CDR1 WSHSY, CDR2 SAAADI. What was sequenced was peripheral blood. The J gene is TRBJ2-7, the V gene TRBV10-2; no firm D call. The receptor was derived from a human donor in a cohort sampled during active COVID-19. In DNA, the CDR3 is TGCGCCAGCAGTGGGAGTTACGAGCAGTACTTC. This translates into CASSGSYEQYF.